This T cell receptor beta chain was identified during a study of immune evolution from preneoplasia to lung adenocarcinoma. TCRdb's copy holds only in-frame clones and misses some; the assay was immunoSEQ multiplex PCR. The sample carries thousands of clones, about 86% recorded once. Trimming removed 5 bases at V and 7 bases at J, with 21 bases between. Looked up from germline, CDR1 is SGHVS and CDR2 is FQNEAQ. The CDR3 has 15 residues. The clonotype was recovered from a person between 65 and 80 years old with lung adenocarcinoma. This chain connects TRBV7-8 to TRBJ2-7; maybe TRBD1 (6 bases). Sequencing was carried out using FFPE minimally invasive lung adenocarcinoma tissue. CDR3 protein: CASSPRQVRSREQYF. In DNA form, the CDR3 reads TGTGCCAGCAGCCCAAGACAGGTTCGGTCTCGGGAGCAGTACTTC.